This T cell receptor beta chain appears in the sequencing data of a study of cytomegalovirus exposure and HLA in healthy donors (dated by TCRdb to about 2017). The study in broad terms: An earlier analysis of approximately 640 of the donors reported more than 250 Gb of sequence data and more than 90 million unique TCR beta sequences from about 200 million T cells. All discovery cohort repertoires had been generated using a single sequencing platform. Both class I and class II loci were covered by HLA typing, at four-digit resolution. In addition to the first cohort of 666 subjects, a separate validation cohort of 120 different subjects was used. Among the roughly 430 genotyped donors, under 90% belonged to the genetic ancestry cluster associated with self-reported Caucasian donors. Donor age, sex, ethnicity and CMV serostatus were collected together with the repertoire data. A later analysis re-examined previously published TCR beta repertoires from about 670 donors and added high-resolution HLA genotyping to investigate patterns of TCR occurrence. To predict cytomegalovirus infection status, the study combined high-throughput TCR immunosequencing, statistical association of individual TCRs with disease status, and machine learning. The T cell repertoires of some 670 subjects were profiled by immunosequencing and related to cytomegalovirus serostatus. In an earlier analysis of over 550 of the donors, high-throughput TCR beta sequencing was used to judge whether each TCR beta V gene segment behaved as functional or pseudogenic. An early release covering more than 500 HLA-typed donors comprised 300 to 350 gigabases of sequencing data and around 85 million unique TCR sequences. The number of typed donors differed by locus: 629-630 for A, B, C, DRB1 and DQB1; 500 to 550 for DQA1; some 610 for DPA1; and 450 to 480 for DPB1. Rather than drawing on any new phenotypic data, the later analysis identified candidate immune exposures from TCR beta sequences and the way those sequences occurred across donors. The aim of the study was to test whether cataloging public T cell receptors could identify signatures of past pathogen exposure. A later genetic analysis took genome-wide SNP genotypes for about three fifths of the 666 donors and used that subset as a discovery cohort. Among 300 to 450 genotyped donors of the cohort, an average of about 240,000 unique TCR beta nucleotide sequences were sequenced per donor, 15% to 20% of them non-productive. Several DR-DQ haplotypes were treated as single units for association and clustering because of strong linkage in the cohort.

Trimming removed 3 bases from V and 3 bases from J; the gene matches leave 12 bases unexplained. The germline V gene provides CDR1 MDHEN and CDR2 SYDVKM. Including cysteine and phenylalanine, the CDR3 has 17 amino acids. Only the CDR3 portion is preserved as DNA: 51 bases, with reading frame beginning at the first base. This clone came up a few times. Its cognate antigen has yet to be identified. One base away there is no much larger clone; base qualities are not given. The cohort consisted of hundreds of healthy bone marrow donors. At the time of sampling, every cohort member was nominally healthy, though immune exposures that went unrecorded were likely present. The donor was CMV seronegative and was included in the group of several hundred seronegative cohort members. A peripheral blood sample was provided by each donor, and peripheral blood mononuclear cells were used for TCR beta sequencing. Genomic DNA extraction from the blood cell samples was performed with the Qiagen DNeasy Blood Extraction Kit.

The library was built by means of the immunoSEQ multiplex PCR assay. For the multiplex PCR, a mixture combining 60 forward primers for TCR Vbeta segments and 13 reverse primers for TCR Jbeta segments was used. A multiplex PCR assay on genomic DNA amplified the CDR3 region of rearranged TCR beta genes. The amplified TCR beta libraries were sequenced on the Illumina HiSeq System as 87-base-pair reads. The original pipeline was this. A later analysis counted approximately 84 million unique TCR beta chains across the 666 repertoires, and some 11 million of these chains were shared by at least two donors. Raw reads were error-corrected and collapsed into unique sequences with a nearest-neighbor algorithm that merged closely related sequences to remove PCR and sequencing errors. To assign V, D and J gene segments, CDR3 sequences were aligned to IMGT reference sequences. Each retained sequence needed at least a six-nucleotide match to both a V gene segment and a J gene segment. Rearrangements were called productive when the CDR3 lacked stop codons and stayed in frame with V and J; all others were non-productive. CDR3 was defined by IMGT convention, running from the second conserved V-encoded cysteine to the conserved J-encoded phenylalanine. Sequences without an unambiguous match to a single V gene segment were excluded from the earlier analysis of about 600 of the donors. An earlier analysis of just under 600 of the donors called V segments functional above 56.7% productive rearrangements and segregating when the between-donor standard deviation exceeded 5%. A statistical classification framework was developed to diagnose cytomegalovirus status using the catalog of TCR beta chain sequences. In a later analysis, V and J genes were assigned by comparing TCR nucleotide sequences against IMGT/GENE-DB human TR gene sequences. The TCRdist pipeline was used in a later analysis to assign CDR3 sequences and most-parsimonious VDJ recombination scenarios. In a later analysis, every TCR beta chain was defined by the combination of its CDR3 amino acid sequence and its V-gene family, and reads without a unique V-gene family were dropped. To address suspected cross-contamination and a sequencing artifact, a later analysis removed under 600 highly shared, low-generation-probability nucleotide sequences. A later analysis calculated a clonal expansion index for each public chain from normalized within-repertoire ranks of inferred template counts. In a later analysis, generation probabilities were computed with a VDJ recombination model fitted to out-of-frame rearrangements, and the resulting probabilities were checked against IGoR. In a later analysis, TCR-TCR, TCR-HLA and TCR-CMV co-occurrence was scored with hypergeometric tests, and a repertoire-size bias correction was applied to TCR pairs. A later analysis estimated false discovery rates by permuting HLA or CMV assignments 20 times. A later analysis grouped co-occurring TCRs with DBSCAN, adding TCRdist sequence similarity when clustering within HLA-allele-positive subsets. For co-occurrence clustering, repertoires with fewer than 30,000 or more than 120,000 public chains were excluded, along with 4 to 6 repertoires with anomalous nucleotide sharing. TCRdb retrieved this table from immuneACCESS and kept in-frame rearrangements only. Not all clones are present; in checked studies, unresolved V genes account for under half, and no reason is known for the remainder. From that table come the V and J calls and clone size; the DNA was used to work out D and trimming. The sample profile shows about 180,000 clones; about 69% of them were found once. 2.9% of the sample is held by the ten biggest clonotypes.

Results and caveats for the whole study, not just this receptor: According to a later analysis, TCR association rates differed among HLA loci, with DRB1 alleles showing the most associated TCRs and HLA-C alleles showing the fewest. In the study, some 160 TCR beta chains were listed as associated with cytomegalovirus. A further reported finding was that TCR beta sequences accurately predicted the HLA-A and HLA-B alleles for most subjects in the first cohort. Linkage disequilibrium might explain the correlated functional status among segregating V segments, but an unknown experimental factor could not be excluded. Because the 87-base-pair reads could not distinguish some IMGT-functional V segments, including TRBV6-2 and TRBV6-3, those segments were excluded. According to a later genetic analysis, donors in an Asian-associated ancestry cluster had fewer N-insertions in productive TCRs than the roughly 660-donor mean. In a later analysis, HLA-associated TCR beta chains were found to be more clonally expanded and to have lower generation probabilities than equally common non-associated chains. According to the authors, the approach could potentially be generalized to other disease states and immunological phenotypes. In an earlier analysis of around 600 of the donors, most TCR beta V segments were observed in productive rearrangements about 87% or about 30% of the time, broadly matching IMGT annotations. The presence/absence analyses assumed that sequencing depth was roughly uniform across donors, and that assumption may not be true. In this cohort, only TCR beta chains were sequenced, and detectable features were limited by the absence of alpha or paired-chain data. An association between a missense DCLRE1C variant and V-gene and J-gene trimming of TCR beta chains was found in a later genetic analysis and replicated in an independent cohort. Several of the top co-occurrence clusters appeared to be linked to parvovirus B19, influenza, CMV and Epstein-Barr virus, according to a later analysis. Immune exposure information for the cohort was limited to CMV serostatus. According to a later analysis, most CMV-associated TCR beta chains appeared to be HLA-restricted, and the HLA associations seemed to be driven largely by CMV exposure. The classifier was reported to diagnose cytomegalovirus status with high specificity and sensitivity in both the original cohort and the validation cohort. A cluster of highly shared sequence variants was judged likely to be a technical artifact of the sequencing pipeline. A few of the identified cytomegalovirus-associated TCR beta chains were confirmed in vitro to be specific for cytomegalovirus antigens. Approximately 18 rarely observed V segments, including chromosome 9 orphons, were excluded from the earlier analysis of about 600 of the donors because counts were too low. Because HLA typing was unavailable for some donors at each locus, only the typed subset was used in association tests. In a later analysis, some 18,000 TCR beta sequences were associated with specific HLA alleles at a false discovery rate of 0.05. While some public TCRs were present in many individuals, most TCR sequences turned up only very rarely across donors. When HLA alleles, especially DR and DQ, strongly co-occurred, TCR associations were difficult to assign to individual alleles.

The rearranged segments are TRBV28 and TRBJ2-7, with 9 bases matching TRBD2. Sequenced input: PBMCs. The TCR sequence derives from a male donor in good health and CMV-seronegative. In nucleotide form, the sequence is TGTGCCAGCAGTTTTGGGCTAGCGGGACGTCTAATCTACGAGCAGTACTTC. Its coded protein is CASSFGLAGRLIYEQYF.